Described below is a single T cell receptor (beta chain) sequence and its context. No cognate antigen has been identified for it. In total, just over 650 healthy bone marrow donors made up the cohort. At the time of sampling, all cohort members were nominally healthy, though unrecorded immune exposures were likely present. The donor was CMV seronegative and was included in the group of several hundred seronegative cohort members. A peripheral blood sample was collected from each donor, and TCR beta sequencing was performed on peripheral blood mononuclear cells. Genomic DNA extraction from the blood cell samples was performed with the Qiagen DNeasy Blood Extraction Kit. This sample stems from a study of cytomegalovirus exposure and HLA in healthy donors (dated by TCRdb to about 2017). A note on the overall study: In an earlier analysis of around 540 of the donors, 276 Gb of sequence data and 100 million or so unique TCR beta sequences from 150 million to 200 million T cells were reported. Typing coverage varied by locus: roughly 629-630 donors for A, B, C, DRB1 and DQB1; roughly 500 for DQA1; over 600 for DPA1; fewer than 480 for DPB1. In the later analysis, no new phenotypic data were used to find candidate immune exposures; instead, reliance was placed on TCR beta sequences and their occurrence across donors. Besides the first cohort of approximately 710 subjects, a separate validation cohort made up of over 100 different subjects was used. Class I and class II HLA loci were covered by the typing at four-digit resolution. The study used immunosequencing to profile the T cell repertoires of approximately 650 subjects and linked those repertoires to cytomegalovirus serostatus. About 310 gigabases of sequencing data and 80 million or so unique TCR sequences were included in an early release covering under 650 HLA-typed donors. A later genetic analysis used genome-wide SNP genotypes for about three fifths of the 666 donors, treating that subset as a discovery cohort. On average, 235,054 unique TCR beta nucleotide sequences were sequenced per donor among 398 genotyped donors of the cohort, with around 19% of those sequences being non-productive. Among the roughly 400 genotyped donors, around 81% belonged to the genetic ancestry cluster associated with self-reported Caucasian donors. Four to six DR-DQ haplotypes were handled as single units for association and clustering, since linkage in the cohort was strong. The study was designed to test whether signatures of past pathogen exposure could be identified by cataloging public T cell receptors. Every repertoire in the discovery cohort had been generated on one and the same sequencing platform. Donor age, sex, ethnicity and CMV serostatus were collected together with the repertoire data. An earlier analysis of 500 to 750 of the donors applied high-throughput TCR beta sequencing to assess whether each TCR beta V gene segment acted as functional or pseudogenic. A later analysis re-analyzed previously published TCR beta repertoires from 550 to 700 donors and added high-resolution HLA genotyping to study TCR occurrence patterns. To predict cytomegalovirus infection status, the study combined high-throughput TCR immunosequencing, statistical association of individual TCRs with disease status, and machine learning.

Results the study describes overall, beyond this receptor: A cluster of highly shared sequence variants was judged likely to represent a technical artifact of the sequencing pipeline. Presence/absence analyses assumed roughly uniform sequencing depth across donors, an assumption that may not hold. Broadly in line with IMGT annotations, most TCR beta V segments showed up in productive rearrangements about 90% or about 30% of the time in an earlier analysis of approximately 600 of the donors. The classifier was reported to diagnose cytomegalovirus status with high specificity and sensitivity in both the original and validation cohorts. Because HLA typing was unavailable for some donors at each locus, only the typed subset was used in association tests. Because the 87-base-pair reads could not distinguish some IMGT-functional V segments, including TRBV6-2 and TRBV6-3, those segments were excluded. In a later genetic analysis, a missense DCLRE1C variant was associated with V-gene and J-gene trimming of TCR beta chains, and the association was replicated in an independent cohort. In the study, about 150 TCR beta chains were listed as associated with cytomegalovirus. The only immune exposure information available for the cohort was CMV serostatus. In a later analysis, most CMV-associated TCR beta chains were found to appear HLA-restricted, with HLA associations seemingly driven largely by CMV exposure. In a later analysis, TCR association rates were found to vary across HLA loci, with the most associated TCRs seen for DRB1 alleles and the fewest for HLA-C alleles. The authors suggested that the approach could potentially be extended to other disease states and immunological phenotypes. Assigning TCR associations to individual alleles was difficult when HLA alleles, especially DR and DQ, strongly co-occurred. Compared with the roughly 670-donor mean, donors in an Asian-associated ancestry cluster had fewer N-insertions in productive TCRs, according to a later genetic analysis. In vitro tests confirmed that a few of the cytomegalovirus-associated TCR beta chains recognize cytomegalovirus antigens. Most TCR sequences were observed very rarely across donors, whereas some public TCRs were present in many individuals. A further reported finding was that TCR beta sequences accurately predicted the HLA-A and HLA-B alleles for most subjects in the first cohort. In a later analysis, several top co-occurrence clusters were reported to appear linked to parvovirus B19, influenza, CMV and Epstein-Barr virus. Roughly 15 rarely observed V segments, including chromosome 9 orphons, were excluded from the earlier analysis of approximately 600 of the donors because counts were too low. A later analysis associated some 17,000 TCR beta sequences with specific HLA alleles at a false discovery rate of 0.05. This cohort had only TCR beta chains sequenced, and the lack of alpha or paired-chain data limited which features could be detected. In a later analysis, HLA-associated TCR beta chains showed more clonal expansion and lower generation probabilities than non-associated chains that were equally common. Correlated functional status among segregating V segments might reflect linkage disequilibrium, but an unknown experimental factor could not be ruled out.

Trimming takes 0 bases off V and 6 bases off J; junction bases not matched to a gene: 5. CDR1 is given as MNHNS and CDR2 as SASEGT, both from the germline V gene. The CDR3 runs 15 amino acids, cysteine and phenylalanine included. Solely the CDR3 DNA is kept, with 45 bases framed from the first base. Libraries came from the immunoSEQ multiplex PCR assay. A mixture of 60 forward primers for TCR Vbeta segments and 13 reverse primers for TCR Jbeta segments was used in the multiplex PCR. The CDR3 region of rearranged TCR beta genes was amplified from genomic DNA by a multiplex PCR assay. Amplified TCR beta libraries were sequenced as 87-base-pair reads on the Illumina HiSeq System. The paper's processing steps were these. In a later analysis, tens of millions of unique TCR beta chains were counted across the 500 to 850 repertoires, and roughly 11 million of these chains were shared by at least two donors. To remove PCR and sequencing errors, raw reads were error-corrected and collapsed into unique sequences using a nearest-neighbor algorithm that merged closely related sequences. To assign V, D and J gene segments, CDR3 sequences were aligned to IMGT reference sequences. Each retained sequence needed at least a six-nucleotide match to both a V gene segment and a J gene segment. A rearrangement counted as productive if the CDR3 had no stop codons and remained in frame with V and J, and every other rearrangement counted as non-productive. CDR3 was defined by IMGT convention, running from the second conserved V-encoded cysteine to the conserved J-encoded phenylalanine. Sequences without an unambiguous match to a single V gene segment were excluded from the earlier analysis of 450 to 650 of the donors. An earlier analysis of a few hundred of the donors classified V segments as functional when productive rearrangements were above 56.7% and as segregating when the standard deviation between donors was above 5%. To diagnose cytomegalovirus status from the catalog of TCR beta chain sequences, a statistical classification framework was built. A later analysis assigned V and J genes by comparing TCR nucleotide sequences with IMGT/GENE-DB human TR gene sequences. The TCRdist pipeline was used in a later analysis to assign CDR3 sequences and most-parsimonious VDJ recombination scenarios. In a later analysis, each TCR beta chain was defined by its CDR3 amino acid sequence together with its V-gene family, and reads without a unique V-gene family were excluded. In a later analysis, 450 to 600 highly shared, low-generation-probability nucleotide sequences were removed to address suspected cross-contamination and a sequencing artifact. A later analysis calculated a clonal expansion index for each public chain from normalized within-repertoire ranks of inferred template counts. A later analysis computed generation probabilities with a VDJ recombination model fitted to out-of-frame rearrangements, and checked the results against IGoR. In a later analysis, TCR-TCR, TCR-HLA and TCR-CMV co-occurrence was scored with hypergeometric tests, and a repertoire-size bias correction was applied to TCR pairs. False discovery rates were estimated in a later analysis by permuting HLA or CMV assignments 20 times. In a later analysis, co-occurring TCRs were grouped using DBSCAN, and TCRdist sequence similarity was added for clustering within HLA-allele-positive subsets. Co-occurrence clustering excluded repertoires with fewer than 30,000 or more than 120,000 public chains, plus five with anomalous nucleotide sharing. TCRdb took over this immuneACCESS table, retaining in-frame rearrangements with V and J assigned. Such tables are incomplete; in checked studies, under half of the missing clones stem from an unresolved V gene, and the remainder is unexplained. The D gene and trimming were derived from the DNA, and the V and J assignments and clone size from that table. This specimen's table enumerates approximately 42,000 clones. The top ten hold 8.1% of the sample.

Sequencing was done on a sample of PBMCs. The receptor comes from a male donor in good health and CMV-seronegative. Rearrangement joined TRBV6-1 to TRBJ1-5, and 7 junctional nucleotides match TRBD1. The sequence in DNA is TGTGCCAGCAGTGAAGCAGCAGGGGGGCCTCAGCCCCAGCATTTT. The resulting protein is CASSEAAGGPQPQHF.